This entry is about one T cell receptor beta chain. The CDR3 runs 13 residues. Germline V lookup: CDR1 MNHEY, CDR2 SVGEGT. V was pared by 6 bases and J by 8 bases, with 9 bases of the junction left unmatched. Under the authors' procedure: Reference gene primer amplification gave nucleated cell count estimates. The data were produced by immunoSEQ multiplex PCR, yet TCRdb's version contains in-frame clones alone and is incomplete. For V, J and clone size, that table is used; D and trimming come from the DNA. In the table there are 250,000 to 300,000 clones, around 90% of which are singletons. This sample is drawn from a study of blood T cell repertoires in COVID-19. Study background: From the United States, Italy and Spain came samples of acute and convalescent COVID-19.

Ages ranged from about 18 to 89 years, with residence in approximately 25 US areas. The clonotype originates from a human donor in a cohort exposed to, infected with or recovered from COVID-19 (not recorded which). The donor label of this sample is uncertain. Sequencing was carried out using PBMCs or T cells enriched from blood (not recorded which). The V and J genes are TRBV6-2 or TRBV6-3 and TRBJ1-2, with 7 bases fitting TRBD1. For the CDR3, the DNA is TGTGCCAGCAGCGAAACGGGACAGTGGGGCTACACCTTC. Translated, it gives CASSETGQWGYTF.